This TCR beta chain was recovered during a study of T cell repertoires in cytomegalovirus infection. The CDR3 has 14 amino acids. V gave up 3 bases and J gave up 4 bases, with 15 bases separating them. The V gene's germline CDR1 is SQVTM and CDR2 ANQGSEA. TCRdb used MiXCR to reprocess the reads, holding one entry per CDR3 protein. The top ten hold approximately 16% of the sample, which has 200,000 to 300,000 distinct CDR3 sequences, roughly 9.1% seen once. Findings and caveats of the study: Clonotypes of TCR beta that were HLA-C-restricted and CMV-specific dominated the ex vivo response.

On this clonotype: Its matching antigen is unknown.

The chain joins TRBV29-1 to TRBJ1-1, with D maybe TRBD1 (5 bases). This receptor was obtained from a human donor in good health (CMV status not recorded). Some clones in this sample may be carry-over from other donors' samples. The sequencing sample was made of PBMCs. In DNA form, the CDR3 reads TGCAGCGTTGATCCGTCAGGGCTCTTCACTGAAGCTTTCTTT. Translation gives CSVDPSGLFTEAFF.